Listed here are 15 T cell receptor beta chains from one sample, sequenced in a study of CD8+ T cells in alopecia areata. RNA extraction and reverse transcription yielded cDNA as sequencing template. Sequencing used immunoSEQ multiplex PCR; TCRdb keeps in-frame clones, though not all of them. The table records 180,000 or so clones, 55% to 70% of them present only once. Treatment specified: oral pan-JAK inhibitor, 5-10 mg twice daily. This sample comprised CD4+ T cells sorted from blood, obtained at week 24, from a patient treated with tofacitinib. The receptor set was obtained from a human donor with alopecia areata.

This clone was recorded once. The V and J genes are TRBV7-9 and TRBJ2-1, with 7 bases fitting TRBD2. The V gene's germline CDR1 is SEHNR and CDR2 FQNEAQ (reference sequence). The CDR3 runs to 14 residues. With 5 bases clipped from V and 8 bases from J, the junction kept 9 bases outside the gene matches. The CDR3 reads CASSLPPGRDEQFF. In DNA, the CDR3 is TGTGCCAGCAGCCTGCCCCCAGGGAGGGATGAGCAGTTCTTC.

This chain uses TRBV6-6 with TRBJ1-5, with 7 bases that match TRBD1. CDR3 length: 15 amino acids. Trimming at V came to 5 bases and at J to 1 base, leaving 5 bases not matched to a gene. Germline V CDR1 and CDR2: MNHNY, SVGAGI (reference sequence). The CDR3, as DNA: TGTGCCAGCAGTCAACTGACAGGGAGCAATCAGCCCCAGCATTTT. Translation: CASSQLTGSNQPQHF.

V is TRBV5-1 and J is TRBJ2-3; 7 nucleotides agree with TRBD2. V shed 4 bases, J shed 5 bases, and the junction held 13 bases outside the gene matches. CDR1 and CDR2 (germline): SGHRS, YFSETQ. This CDR3 is built from 16 residues. CDR3 nucleotide sequence: TGCGCCAGCAGCCCGGGGGGTAGCCCGTTCGGAGATACGCAGTATTTT. Translation gives CASSPGGSPFGDTQYF.

V is TRBV30 and J is TRBJ1-1; 7 bases line up with TRBD1. Germline CDR1 and CDR2: GTSNPN and SVGIG (reference sequence). The CDR3 extends over 12 amino acids. CDR3 bases: TGTGGACAGGGAGAAAGGGACACTGAAGCTTTCTTT. Amino acids: CGQGERDTEAFF.

This clone was seen ten or more times. This chain links TRBV6-1 with TRBJ2-1; TRBD2 aligns across 7 bases. CDR3 length equals 15 residues. J lost 1 base, V lost 1 base, and 1 base had no gene match. The V gene's germline CDR1 is MNHNS and CDR2 SASEGT. This CDR3 reads CASSEGGGSYNEQFF. Written as DNA, the CDR3 is TGTGCCAGCAGTGAAGGGGGGGGTTCCTACAATGAGCAGTTCTTC.

The chain combines TRBV18 with TRBJ1-1; TRBD1 aligns across 8 bases. Germline V gene lookup returns CDR1 KGHSH and CDR2 LQKENI. After removal of 2 bases from V and 1 base from J, the junction contained 3 bases not matched to a gene. The CDR3 loop spans 15 amino acids. CDR3: CASSPVDRANTEAFF. For the CDR3, the DNA is TGTGCCAGCTCACCAGTGGACAGGGCGAACACTGAAGCTTTCTTT.

The gene calls are TRBV25-1 and TRBJ1-4; D not certain. Germline V lookup: CDR1 MGHDK, CDR2 SYGVNS. The CDR3 sequence is 13 residues long. Trimming removed 10 bases at V and 2 bases at J, with 11 bases between. CDR3 sequence reads: CATEDWTNEKLFF. DNA for the CDR3: TGTGCCACCGAGGACTGGACTAATGAAAAACTGTTTTTT.

This clone was recorded a few times. The rearrangement joins TRBV9 to TRBJ2-7; possibly TRBD1 or TRBD2 for D (5 bases each). From germline, CDR1 is SGDLS and CDR2 YYNGEE. V was shortened by 4 bases and J by 1 base, with 12 bases between the two germline ends. The CDR3 covers 14 residues. The chain's CDR3 is CASSPGTGSYEQYF. DNA of the CDR3: TGTGCCAGCAGCCCCGGGACGGGATCCTACGAGCAGTACTTC.

The chain combines TRBV30 with TRBJ1-2, with D unclear. Germline CDR1 is GTSNPN and CDR2 is SVGIG (reference sequence). The CDR3 contains 12 residues. Trimming took off 1 base at V and 2 bases at J, with 5 bases between the two ends. Here the CDR3 DNA reads TGTGCCTGGAGTGGGCGGAACTATGGCTACACCTTC. Protein: CAWSGRNYGYTF.

V gene TRBV5-1 combines with J gene TRBJ2-7; D call uncertain. The CDR3 contains 12 residues. V shed 4 bases and J shed 3 bases, with 8 bases lying between them. The germline CDR1 and CDR2 sequences are SGHRS and YFSETQ. In nucleotides, the CDR3 is TGCGCCAGCAGCGCTAGAAGCTACGAGCAGTACTTC. Translated: CASSARSYEQYF.

The genes are TRBV2 and TRBJ1-5; 8 nucleotides align to TRBD1. Unmatched junction bases numbered 12, after V lost 10 bases and J lost 1 base. CDR1 is SNHLY, CDR2 FYNNEI, per germline. This CDR3 has 16 amino acids. The CDR3 sequence: CATAKGTGSSNQPQHF. The CDR3 coding sequence is TGTGCCACCGCGAAAGGGACAGGTTCGAGCAATCAGCCCCAGCATTTT.

This clone was counted only a few times. The chain employs TRBV5-1 and TRBJ2-1; 8 nucleotides agree with TRBD2. Trimming took 0 bases from V and 8 from J; bases not matched to a gene: 7. The length of the CDR3 is 15 residues. From germline, CDR1 is SGHRS and CDR2 YFSETQ. CDR3 sequence reads: CASSLEGGRSDEQFF. DNA of the CDR3: TGCGCCAGCAGCTTGGAGGGCGGGAGGTCTGATGAGCAGTTCTTC.

This clone was counted a single time. The rearrangement links TRBV7-2 to TRBJ1-5; maybe TRBD1 (5 bases). The ends were cut back, 5 bases at V and 5 bases at J, with 19 bases in the middle. This CDR3 is built from 16 residues. The germline gives CDR1 SGHTA, CDR2 FQGNSA. CDR3 nucleotides: TGTGCCAGCAGCCCCATGGGACGGGGATACCATCAGCCCCAGCATTTT. Translated: CASSPMGRGYHQPQHF.

The chain links TRBV29-1 to TRBJ2-1; 8 positions match TRBD1. Trimming removed 3 bases from V and 5 bases from J; junction bases left unmatched: 3. The CDR3 has 13 residues. Germline V gene lookup returns CDR1 SQVTM and CDR2 ANQGSEA. In nucleotides, the CDR3 is TGCAGCGTTGATGTGGGACAGGACAATGAGCAGTTCTTC. This sequence encodes CSVDVGQDNEQFF.

J is TRBJ2-1 and V is TRBV19; D call uncertain. Trimming cost V 5 bases and J 4 bases, with 6 bases left between them. This CDR3 comprises 12 residues. Germline CDR1 reads LNHDA; CDR2 reads SQIVND (reference sequence). The CDR3 sequence is CASSSAYNEQFF. The CDR3 coding sequence is TGTGCCAGTAGTTCGGCTTACAATGAGCAGTTCTTC. Full variable domain (rest looked up from reference TRBV19 and TRBJ2-1): DGGITQSPKYLFRKEGQNVTLSCEQNLNHDAMYWYRQDPGQGLRLIYYSQIVNDFQKGDIAEGYSVSREKKESFPLTVTSAQKNPTAFYLCASSSAYNEQFFGPGTRLTVL.